The sequence of this T cell receptor beta chain was determined in a study of blood T cell repertoires in COVID-19. Across the whole study: T cells, B-cell-depleted T cells, or PBMCs supplied cDNA or gDNA.

Germline V gene sequence: CDR1 SGHRS, CDR2 YFSETQ. This CDR3 region has 16 residues. J was trimmed by 4 bases and V by 5 bases; bases with no gene match: 8. Among Cohort 3 donors, those recovered had two negative PCRs, clearance, or symptom resolution. Original methodology: Amplification of reference gene primers was used by the study to estimate nucleated cell counts. Data came from immunoSEQ multiplex PCR; TCRdb stores just in-frame clones and leaves some out. Clone size and V and J calls were adopted from that table, with D and trimming inferred from the DNA. The table records around 150,000 clones, 60% to 80% of them present only once.

The source is a woman aged 50 to 60 who had recovered from COVID-19. Sequenced input: PBMCs or T cells enriched from blood (not recorded which). V usage is TRBV5-1 and J usage is TRBJ2-3; TRBD2 matches 12 bases. As DNA, the CDR3 is TGCGCCAGCAGATCCCTAGCGGGGGGGCCAGCAGATACGCAGTATTTT. Its translation is CASRSLAGGPADTQYF. Full variable domain (missing parts from reference TRBV5-1 and TRBJ2-3): KAGVTQTPRYLIKTRGQQVTLSCSPISGHRSVSWYQQTPGQGLQFLFEYFSETQRNKGNFPGRFSGRQFSNSRSEMNVSTLELGDSALYLCASRSLAGGPADTQYFGPGTRLTVL.